This is a list of T cell receptor beta chains from one sample in a study of technical replicates of blood from a few donors. Assay: immunoSEQ multiplex PCR; the TCRdb copy retains only in-frame clones and omits some. The sample has about 90,000 clones; around 94% are singletons. Sequenced sample: T cells isolated from PBMCs. Receptors originate from a human donor in good health. Each CDR3 is given without its conserved first and last residue. A D gene is named only where the DNA matches it firmly.

j_gene	v_gene	d_gene	len	CDR3aa
TRBJ1-1	TRBV9	.	9	ASSPLTEAF
TRBJ1-1	TRBV6-5	.	13	ASSYSTGMNTEAF
TRBJ1-5	TRBV19	.	13	ASSIGHFSNQPQH
TRBJ2-7	TRBV7-6	.	14	ASSPSQGIFVYEQY
TRBJ2-5	TRBV5-4	.	12	ASSFPGRQETQY
TRBJ2-7	TRBV13	.	12	ASSLGRAPYEQY
TRBJ2-3	TRBV7-9	TRBD2	14	ASSQTSGTETDTQY
TRBJ2-3	TRBV7-9	.	13	ASSFRYGGTDTQY
TRBJ2-1	TRBV10-3	.	12	ASRRGGVHNEQF
TRBJ2-1	TRBV21-1	.	13	ASSKPGGSYNEQF
TRBJ2-7	TRBV2	.	15	ASMIYRRDWGSYEQY
TRBJ2-2	TRBV7-2	.	13	ASSLGDSRAGELF
TRBJ1-4	TRBV7-9	TRBD1	14	ASSLAPTGPGEKLF
TRBJ2-7	TRBV5-8	.	11	ASSSTGIYEQY
TRBJ1-5	TRBV4-2	.	12	ASSPLQDNQPQH
TRBJ2-7	TRBV19	.	12	ASSIASSSYEQY
TRBJ2-1	TRBV27	TRBD2	16	ASSLYPSLAGVANEQF
TRBJ1-1	TRBV6-5	.	14	ASSYSNRHRTDEAF
TRBJ2-2	TRBV2	TRBD2	11	ASSTGGPGELF
TRBJ2-1	TRBV7-8	.	15	ASSLVLTRNWGDEQF
TRBJ1-5	TRBV6-6	TRBD1	14	ASSWDSKDSNQPQH
TRBJ2-1	TRBV5-1	TRBD2	14	ASSLERLASMTEQF
TRBJ1-2	TRBV7-9	TRBD1	13	ASSPDRDRIYGYT
TRBJ1-1	TRBV29-1	.	12	SVTGTKPNTEAF
TRBJ2-7	TRBV2	TRBD2	19	ASSEDYGGTSGRRRLWEQY
TRBJ2-2	TRBV18	TRBD1	13	ASSPGQLNTGELF
TRBJ2-7	TRBV18	.	11	ASSRREPYEQY
TRBJ2-7	TRBV29-1	TRBD2	12	SVTGTSGTYEQY
TRBJ2-1	TRBV5-1	.	12	ASSLVQSYNEQF
TRBJ2-3	TRBV6-1	TRBD2	16	ASSGVAGPSLGTDTQY
TRBJ2-5	TRBV29-1	TRBD1	15	SVFGTGGAVVVETQY
TRBJ2-3	TRBV7-9	.	10	ASSPQIDTQY
TRBJ1-3	TRBV6-5	.	13	ASSYSSGAGNTIY
TRBJ1-2	TRBV28	.	15	ASTISTGPTLNYGYT
TRBJ1-5	TRBV19	TRBD1	13	ASSTGQGRGQPQH
TRBJ2-4	TRBV7-9	.	12	ASSPSYPRNIQY
TRBJ1-1	TRBV6-5	.	12	ASSPYSGRTEAF
TRBJ2-7	TRBV7-2	.	11	ASSHFPRDEQY
TRBJ1-1	TRBV5-8	.	12	ASNLAPGYAEAF
TRBJ2-7	TRBV6-1	TRBD2	12	ASSDGRGAYEQY
TRBJ1-2	TRBV29-1	.	10	SVIAAGDGYT
TRBJ2-2	TRBV11-3	.	14	ASSSSVTGFAGELF
TRBJ2-4	TRBV5-4	TRBD1	17	ASSRQGPPVSGAKNIQY
TRBJ1-4	TRBV6-1	.	13	ASTGRGDLGEKLF
TRBJ1-1	TRBV18	TRBD1	12	ASSYETGYTEAF
TRBJ2-1	TRBV11-3	TRBD2	13	ASSFGGGALDEQF
TRBJ2-7	TRBV7-6	.	12	ASSFTGSFYEQY
TRBJ1-1	TRBV9	TRBD1	18	ASSAPPLIGTVGMNTEAF
TRBJ1-1	TRBV27	TRBD1	15	ASSFGTGSVRGTEAF
TRBJ2-1	TRBV4-2	.	11	ASGRDGYNEQF
TRBJ2-1	TRBV5-1	.	12	ASSLSASFYEQF
TRBJ2-7	TRBV7-9	.	11	ASSPTDWYEQY
TRBJ2-4	TRBV5-1	TRBD1	15	ASSLVGQGASMDIQY
TRBJ2-2	TRBV7-2	TRBD2	17	ASSSPLAGGLANTGELF